One sample yielded the 19 T cell receptor beta chains listed below, sequenced in a study of technical replicates of blood from several donors. The repertoire was sequenced with immunoSEQ multiplex PCR; TCRdb's copy has only in-frame clones and lacks some. Of some 80,000 clones listed, around 96% are singletons. The sample comprised T cells isolated from PBMCs. Every receptor here comes from a human donor in good health.

The chain joins TRBV6-1 to TRBJ1-1; 8 nucleotides line up with TRBD1. Trimming cost V 1 base and J 0 bases; bases outside gene matches: 1. CDR1 is MNHNS, CDR2 SASEGT, per germline. This CDR3 has 15 residues. The CDR3 loop reads CASSEDRGMNTEAFF. CDR3 in DNA: TGTGCCAGCAGTGAAGACAGGGGGATGAACACTGAAGCTTTCTTT.

The sample holds a few counts of this clone. The rearrangement joins TRBV5-1 to TRBJ2-7, with 9 bases identical to TRBD2. V lost 3 bases and J lost 7; bases outside the gene matches: 8. Germline assignment: CDR1 SGHRS and CDR2 YFSETQ. CDR3 size: 14 residues. CDR3 region: CASSSRTSEEEQYF. The DNA for the CDR3 is TGCGCCAGCAGCTCCAGGACTAGCGAGGAGGAGCAGTACTTC.

Only one count was recorded for this clone. The genes are TRBV4-2 and TRBJ1-2; perhaps TRBD1 as D (6 bases). Trimming took 1 base from V and 5 from J, leaving 20 bases between them. Germline CDR1 is LGHNA and CDR2 is YNFKEQ. The CDR3 is made up of 17 amino acids. This chain's CDR3 is CASSQADRSALTYGYTF. CDR3 bases: TGTGCCAGCAGCCAAGCCGACAGGTCAGCCCTGACTTATGGCTACACCTTC.

V usage is TRBV4-1 and J usage is TRBJ1-3, with no clear D. V dropped 3 bases and J dropped 0 bases, with 12 bases sitting between them. The CDR3 totals 16 residues. CDR1 is MGHRA, CDR2 YSYEKL, per germline. In DNA, the CDR3 is TGCGCCAGCAGCCACACGATTTCGAGCTCTGGAAACACCATATATTTT. Protein product: CASSHTISSSGNTIYF.

The gene calls are TRBV27 and TRBJ2-1; D is unclear. Trimming cost V 1 base and J 7 bases, with 8 bases left between them. Germline CDR1 and CDR2: MNHEY and SMNVEV (reference sequence). The CDR3 sequence is 13 residues long. CDR3 in DNA: TGTGCCAGCAGTTTATGGGCAGGAAATGAGCAGTTCTTC. It specifies CASSLWAGNEQFF.

The rearrangement links TRBV6-1 to TRBJ2-7, with TRBD2 matching 9 bases. V trimming: 2 bases; J trimming: 2 bases; junction bases outside the gene matches: 4. Germline V gene data show CDR1 as MNHNS and CDR2 as SASEGT. The CDR3 is 15 residues long. The chain's CDR3 is CASSEMPSGTYEQYF. In DNA form, the CDR3 reads TGTGCCAGCAGTGAAATGCCTAGCGGGACCTACGAGCAGTACTTC.

The chain couples TRBV7-3 to TRBJ2-6, with D tentatively TRBD1 (6 bases). Trimming removed 6 bases at V and 0 bases at J, with 15 bases between. The germline V gene encodes CDR1 SGHTA and CDR2 FQGTGA. The CDR3 covers 17 residues. The CDR3: CASSPWDIPSGANVLTF. CDR3 DNA: TGTGCCAGCAGTCCGTGGGACATCCCCTCTGGGGCCAACGTCCTGACTTTC.

The V and J genes are TRBV30 and TRBJ1-1, with 8 bases lining up with TRBD1. V trimming: 1 base; J trimming: 0 bases; junction bases outside the gene matches: 7. The CDR3 is 16 amino acids. In germline, CDR1 is GTSNPN, CDR2 SVGIG (reference sequence). In DNA, the CDR3 is TGTGCCTGGAGTGGTGGGACAGGTATGATGAACACTGAAGCTTTCTTT. The encoded protein is CAWSGGTGMMNTEAFF. The full variable domain, with the rest looked up from reference TRBV30 and TRBJ1-1, is SQTIHQWPATLVQPVGSPLSLECTVEGTSNPNLYWYRQAAGRGLQLLFYSVGIGQISSEVPQNLSASRPQDRQFILSSKKLLLSDSGFYLCAWSGGTGMMNTEAFFGQGTRLTVV.

The CDR3 reads CASSHRDRAEQFF. The CDR3, as DNA: TGCGCCAGCAGCCACCGGGACAGGGCCGAGCAGTTCTTC. This chain connects TRBV4-3 to TRBJ2-1, with 9 bases matching TRBD1. V trimming: 3 bases; J trimming: 10 bases; junction bases outside the gene matches: 4. Germline CDR1 and CDR2: LGHNA and YSLEER. The CDR3 loop spans 13 amino acids.

The chain recombines TRBV28 with TRBJ1-1, with TRBD1 identical over 9 bases. After removal of 3 bases from V and 1 base from J, the junction contained 9 bases not matched to a gene. Germline-derived CDR1 and CDR2 are MDHEN and SYDVKM. The CDR3 runs 17 residues. The CDR3 reads CASSFTGGLGRNTEAFF. CDR3 nucleotides: TGTGCCAGCAGTTTTACAGGGGGCTTAGGGCGGAACACTGAAGCTTTCTTT.

This chain links TRBV9 with TRBJ2-1; possible D gene TRBD2, 6 bases. This CDR3 has 15 amino acids. CDR1 SGDLS and CDR2 YYNGEE come from the germline V gene. V gave up 3 bases and J gave up 16 bases, with 26 bases separating them. Here the CDR3 reads CASSAHLLGRSPLFF. DNA for the CDR3: TGTGCCAGCAGCGCACACCTCTTGGGGAGGTCACCGCTATTCTTC. Variable domain in full (rest from reference TRBV9 and TRBJ2-1): DSGVTQTPKHLITATGQRVTLRCSPRSGDLSVYWYQQSLDQGLQFLIQYYNGEERAKGNILERFSAQQFPDLHSELNLSSLELGDSALYFCASSAHLLGRSPLFFGPGTRLTVL.

In DNA, the CDR3 is TGCGCCAGCAGCCAAGGGAGGCGCCGTCCCCAAGAGACCCAGTACTTC. Amino acids: CASSQGRRRPQETQYF. This chain uses TRBV4-3 with TRBJ2-5; weak D call: TRBD2 (5 bases). Between the trimmed V and J ends, which lost 1 base and 1 base, there was a span of 13 bases. CDR3 length equals 16 residues. Per germline, CDR1 LGHNA and CDR2 YSLEER.

The V call is TRBV5-1, the J call TRBJ2-1; D is uncertain. There are 11 residues in the CDR3. Deletions cut 2 bases from V and 9 bases from J, with 6 bases between. Germline lookup yields CDR1 SGHRS and CDR2 YFSETQ. CDR3 nucleotides: TGCGCCAGCAGCTTTCCGGGTGAGCAGTTCTTC. Protein product: CASSFPGEQFF. The full variable domain, with the rest looked up from reference TRBV5-1 and TRBJ2-1, is KAGVTQTPRYLIKTRGQQVTLSCSPISGHRSVSWYQQTPGQGLQFLFEYFSETQRNKGNFPGRFSGRQFSNSRSEMNVSTLELGDSALYLCASSFPGEQFFGPGTRLTVL.

The V gene is TRBV4-1, the J gene TRBJ1-2; D might be TRBD1 (6 bases). The CDR3 length is 13 residues. Germline values: CDR1 MGHRA, CDR2 YSYEKL. Trimming pared 6 bases from V and 8 bases from J, leaving 16 bases between. CDR3 amino acids: CASSFQGNRGYTF. CDR3 DNA sequence: TGCGCCAGCAGTTTCCAGGGGAATAGGGGCTACACCTTC.

This clone was detected once. The chain is built from TRBV7-9 and TRBJ1-2, with 7 bases aligning to TRBD1. This CDR3 spans 15 amino acids. Per the germline V gene, CDR1 is SEHNR and CDR2 is FQNEAQ (reference sequence). V gave up 1 base and J gave up 6 bases; unmatched junction bases: 8. The CDR3 bases are TGTGCCAGCAGCTTAGTCCCGACAGGGTATCATGGCTACACCTTC. Its translation is CASSLVPTGYHGYTF.

CDR3 residues: CAYEERANEQFF. CDR3 sequence (DNA): TGTGCCTACGAGGAGAGGGCTAATGAGCAGTTCTTC. The chain has TRBV25-1 and TRBJ2-1, with a possible D match to TRBD2 (5 bases). V was clipped by 11 bases and J by 7 bases, with 15 bases between them. Germline values: CDR1 MGHDK, CDR2 SYGVNS. This CDR3 has 12 residues.

This sequence joins TRBV27 and TRBJ2-1; 7 bases map to TRBD2. V lost 3 bases, J lost 6 bases, and 8 bases stayed unmatched. CDR3 length equals 15 residues. Germline V CDR1 and CDR2: MNHEY, SMNVEV (reference sequence). The CDR3, as DNA: TGTGCCAGCAGTTTGGTGAGCGGGGTCCCCAATGAGCAGTTCTTC. It yields the protein CASSLVSGVPNEQFF.

The sample holds one count of this clone. J is TRBJ2-1 and V is TRBV9; 8 bases fit TRBD2. Germline trimming cut 0 bases from V and 4 bases from J; bases unmatched to any gene: 3. Germline-derived CDR1 and CDR2 are SGDLS and YYNGEE. This CDR3 spans 15 amino acids. The CDR3: CASSVAREGYNEQFF. The CDR3 region has the DNA TGTGCCAGCAGCGTAGCCCGGGAGGGTTACAATGAGCAGTTCTTC.

This rearrangement joins TRBV9 to TRBJ2-7; the D gene is possibly TRBD2 (6 bases). With 2 bases removed from V and 5 bases from J, the gap between germline ends came to 14 bases. CDR3 length equals 14 residues. Germline loops: CDR1 SGDLS, CDR2 YYNGEE. CDR3 in DNA: TGTGCCAGCAGCGTCCTCGGGGAGGCGCACGAGCAGTACTTC. Its protein is CASSVLGEAHEQYF.